Following are 2 T cell receptor beta chains from one sample sequenced in a study of T-cell reconstitution after alpha-beta-depleted transplantation in children (dated by TCRdb to about 2016). The method behind the library was PCR. The reads were generated on an Illumina HiSeq 2500. TCR library preparation used molecular barcoding, with unique molecular identifiers applied to normalize quantification of the TCRbeta repertoire. Starting from the raw public reads, TCRdb applied fastp trimming at Q25, assembled clones with MiXCR and retained in-frame beta chains. Rows are unified per CDR3 protein, each entry keeping the most common DNA and genes. This sample holds some 350,000 distinct CDR3 sequences; approximately 10% were observed only once. Jointly, the top ten make up around 2.4% of the sample. The specimen was PBMCs from the stem cell graft donor, collected from the stem cell graft. These receptors were collected from a human donor who donated a stem cell graft to a child with acute lymphoblastic leukemia.

This clonotype was seen more than once but under ten times. This sequence joins TRBV6-5 and TRBJ1-5, with D perhaps TRBD1 (5 bases). Trimming shortened V by 1 base and J by 6 bases, and 16 bases separated the two germline ends. This CDR3 region has 16 residues. Germline V gene lookup returns CDR1 MNHEY and CDR2 SVGAGI. CDR3 region: CASSYLTEISSQPQHF. For the CDR3, the DNA is TGTGCCAGCAGTTACTTGACAGAAATTTCAAGTCAGCCCCAGCATTTT.

The sample holds a few counts of this clonotype. The rearrangement joins TRBV7-8 to TRBJ1-2; D is possibly TRBD1 (5 bases). Trimming stripped 5 bases from V and 8 bases from J, with 15 bases between. The germline gives CDR1 SGHVS, CDR2 FQNEAQ. The CDR3 length is 13 residues. The CDR3 DNA sequence: TGTGCCAGCAGCCTAGGGGAAGTCGGGGGCTACACCTTC. This translates into CASSLGEVGGYTF. Looking up the rest from reference TRBV7-8 and TRBJ1-2 gives the full variable domain: GAGVSQSPRYKVAKRGQDVALRCDPISGHVSLFWYQQALGQGPEFLTYFQNEAQLDKSGLPSDRFFAERPEGSVSTLKIQRTQQEDSAVYLCASSLGEVGGYTFGSGTRLTVV.